These 10 T cell receptor beta chains were all obtained from the same sample, sequenced in a study of monozygotic twins with inflammatory bowel disease. Using the 5' RACE reads, TCRdb records one entry per CDR3 protein without DNA. The sample shows about 160,000 distinct CDR3 sequences, and under 3.5% sits with its ten largest clones. The sequenced material came from blood. The receptor source for this set is a human donor with ulcerative colitis or Crohn's disease, or a healthy co-twin of an affected twin (not recorded which).

The rearrangement joins TRBV6-1 to TRBJ1-6. The germline V gene encodes CDR1 MNHNS and CDR2 SASEGT. The CDR3 runs 15 residues. This CDR3 is CASSEGNSYNSPLHF.

V is TRBV5-4 and J is TRBJ1-3. From germline, CDR1 is SGHNT and CDR2 YYREEE (reference sequence). The CDR3 covers 15 residues. The CDR3 here is CASSLDRATGNTIYF.

The gene calls are TRBV6-2 or TRBV6-3 and TRBJ2-3; TCRdb's D call, TRBD2, is unchecked because there is no DNA. Germline lookup yields CDR1 MNHEY and CDR2 SVGEGT. The CDR3 contains 15 residues. CDR3 in amino acids: CASSQLSGRTDTQYF.

The chain's CDR3 is CASSLSMGEQYF. The V and J genes are TRBV5-1 and TRBJ2-7. Germline CDR1 SGHRS, CDR2 YFSETQ. The CDR3 is 12 residues long.

The V gene is TRBV28, the J gene TRBJ2-1. Germline V gives CDR1 MDHEN, CDR2 SYDVKM. CDR3 length equals 15 residues. Here the CDR3 reads CASSLIGGPYNEQFF. Together with reference TRBV28 and TRBJ2-1, the CDR3 gives the full variable domain: DVKVTQSSRYLVKRTGEKVFLECVQDMDHENMFWYRQDPGLGLRLIYFSYDVKMKEKGDIPEGYSVSREKKERFSLILESASTNQTSMYLCASSLIGGPYNEQFFGPGTRLTVL.

The V and J genes are TRBV6-2 or TRBV6-3 and TRBJ2-4; TCRdb lists TRBD1, though no DNA is available to test this call. This CDR3 is built from 14 residues. CDR1 is MNHEY, CDR2 SVGEGT, per germline. Here the CDR3 reads CASSYLLGENIQYF.

The chain couples TRBV10-2 to TRBJ2-7; as DNA is missing, the TRBD2 call by TCRdb cannot be tested. CDR1 is WSHSY and CDR2 is SAAADI in the germline V gene. This CDR3 spans 15 amino acids. The CDR3 is CARSVEGSVSPEQYF.

J is TRBJ2-3 and V is TRBV27. CDR1 and CDR2 (germline): MNHEY, SMNVEV (reference sequence). The CDR3 sequence is 13 residues long. The CDR3 spells CASSLTNTDTQYF.

This rearrangement joins TRBV24-1 to TRBJ2-7; absent DNA, TCRdb's TRBD1 call cannot be checked. Germline loops: CDR1 KGHDR, CDR2 SFDVKD. The CDR3 loop spans 15 amino acids. CDR3 protein: CATSDAIGGRYEQYF.

The chain couples TRBV12-3 or TRBV12-4 to TRBJ2-5. The CDR3 loop spans 12 amino acids. CDR3: CASSLAVETQYF.